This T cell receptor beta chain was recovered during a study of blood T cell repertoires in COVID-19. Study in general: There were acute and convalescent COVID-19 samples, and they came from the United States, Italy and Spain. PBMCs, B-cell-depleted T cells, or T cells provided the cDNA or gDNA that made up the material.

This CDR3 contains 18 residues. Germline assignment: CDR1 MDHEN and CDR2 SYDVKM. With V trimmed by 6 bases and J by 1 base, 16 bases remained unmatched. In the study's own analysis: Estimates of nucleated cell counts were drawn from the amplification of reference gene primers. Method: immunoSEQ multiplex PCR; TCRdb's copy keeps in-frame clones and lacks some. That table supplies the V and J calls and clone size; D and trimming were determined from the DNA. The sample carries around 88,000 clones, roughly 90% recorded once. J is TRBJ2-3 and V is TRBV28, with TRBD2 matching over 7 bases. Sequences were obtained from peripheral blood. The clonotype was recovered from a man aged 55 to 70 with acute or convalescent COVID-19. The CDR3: CASSPLEGGRARTDTQYF. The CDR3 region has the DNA TGTGCCAGCAGCCCCCTCGAGGGAGGGAGGGCCCGCACAGATACGCAGTATTTT.